This note documents a single T cell receptor beta chain sequence. Which cohort a participant joined came from the clinical history participants gave. This sample is part of a study of blood T cell repertoires in COVID-19. At the level of the study: Sample material is recorded as cDNA or gDNA derived from T cells, B-cell-depleted T cells, or PBMCs.

In the original analysis: Reference gene primer amplification in the assay estimated nucleated cell counts. Assay used: immunoSEQ multiplex PCR; TCRdb lists only in-frame clones, some missing. V and J calls and clone size follow that table, whereas D and trimming were derived from the DNA. The table shows 150,000 to 200,000 clones, with roughly 80% occurring only once. V was trimmed by 4 bases and J by 1 base, leaving 20 bases between them. The length of the CDR3 is 18 residues. From germline, CDR1 is SGHRS and CDR2 YFSETQ. The chain recombines TRBV5-1 with TRBJ1-4, with TRBD1 as a possible D gene (6 bases). The material sequenced was PBMCs or T cells enriched from blood (not recorded which). The sequence was collected from a woman aged 50 to 60 who had recovered from COVID-19. CDR3 DNA: TGCGCCAGCAGCAAGGGAGCGGACAGCCTATTAACTAATGAAAAACTGTTTTTT. The encoded protein is CASSKGADSLLTNEKLFF.